Shown below are 15 T cell receptor beta chains from a single sample sequenced in a study of pediatric ulcerative colitis. The table came from immunoSEQ multiplex PCR; TCRdb's copy has only in-frame clones and leaves some out. The table includes about 32,000 clones, roughly 86% detected once. What was sequenced was blood. The receptors originated from a boy between 10 and 17 years old with severe ulcerative colitis.

The rearrangement links TRBV5-5 to TRBJ2-4, with unresolved D. Germline V gives CDR1 SGHKS, CDR2 YYEKEE (reference sequence). The CDR3 length is 12 residues. Trimming removed 1 base at V and 11 bases at J, with 10 bases between. The CDR3 bases are TGTGCCAGCAGCTTGATCCCCAATCTTCAGTACTTC. As protein: CASSLIPNLQYF.

This clone was counted a single time. The chain joins TRBV5-1 to TRBJ1-1; D may be TRBD1 (6 bases). The CDR3 is made up of 15 amino acids. Trimming removed 5 bases at V and 1 base at J, with 15 bases between. Germline CDR1 SGHRS, CDR2 YFSETQ. CDR3 amino acids: CASRIQGTWNTEAFF. CDR3 DNA sequence: TGCGCCAGCAGAATACAGGGTACATGGAACACTGAAGCTTTCTTT.

The rearrangement uses TRBV7-2 and TRBJ1-2; 8 bases are a match to TRBD1. CDR3 size: 16 residues. Losses at the gene ends were 1 base for V and 7 bases for J; bases not matched to a gene: 11. Per germline, CDR1 SGHTA and CDR2 FQGNSA. The CDR3 nucleotides read TGTGCCAGCAGCTTAGGGGGTAGGCAGGGGGCTGGTGGCTACACCTTC. It codes for CASSLGGRQGAGGYTF.

This clone was detected only once. The chain couples TRBV4-3 to TRBJ2-1; 9 bases line up with TRBD2. The junction had 10 bases not matched to a gene; V was cut back by 0 bases and J by 1 base. This CDR3 is 19 amino acids long. CDR1 is LGHNA, CDR2 YSLEER, per germline. CDR3 loop: CASSQDLAGGPRSYNEQFF. In DNA form, the CDR3 reads TGCGCCAGCAGCCAAGATCTGGCGGGGGGGCCTAGGTCCTACAATGAGCAGTTCTTC.

This chain uses TRBV10-3 with TRBJ2-1; possible D gene TRBD2, 5 bases. CDR3 length: 14 residues. Trimming took off 5 bases at V and 8 bases at J, with 16 bases between the two ends. From germline, CDR1 is ENHRY and CDR2 SYGVKD. The CDR3 reads CAISPTVKRDEQFF. The DNA for the CDR3 is TGTGCCATCAGTCCAACGGTCAAGAGGGATGAGCAGTTCTTC.

V is TRBV5-1 and J is TRBJ1-1; 9 bases align to TRBD1. The CDR3 is 18 amino acids. Trimming at V came to 2 bases and at J to 1 base, leaving 12 bases not matched to a gene. Germline assignment: CDR1 SGHRS and CDR2 YFSETQ. This CDR3 is CASSFRGQGRGKNTEAFF. Written as DNA, the CDR3 is TGCGCCAGCAGCTTTAGGGGACAGGGAAGAGGGAAGAACACTGAAGCTTTCTTT.

This sequence joins TRBV5-6 and TRBJ2-2; TRBD2 is a possible D gene (5 bases). The CDR3 extends over 12 amino acids. Germline V gene lookup returns CDR1 SGHDT and CDR2 YYEEEE. Trimming took 4 bases from V and 6 from J, leaving 7 bases between them. Here the CDR3 DNA reads TGTGCCAGCAGCCCCGGGGCCGGGGAGCTGTTTTTT. Amino acid sequence: CASSPGAGELFF.

CDR3 coding DNA: TGTGCCAGCAGCTTAGTAGCGGGGGGATTCACAGATACGCAGTATTTT. This sequence encodes CASSLVAGGFTDTQYF. The chain joins TRBV11-2 to TRBJ2-3; the match to TRBD2 covers 10 bases. V dropped 1 base and J dropped 2; count of bases not matched to a gene: 3. Looked up from germline, CDR1 is SGHAT and CDR2 is FQNNGV. The CDR3 runs to 16 residues.

The chain carries TRBV7-3 and TRBJ1-2; possibly TRBD1 for D (5 bases). This CDR3 region has 17 residues. V was pared by 6 bases and J by 5 bases, with 25 bases between. CDR1 is SGHTA and CDR2 is FQGTGA in the germline V gene. The DNA of the CDR3 is TGTGCCAGCAGGTTAGAGCCTGGGACTCTTAGATTTTATGGCTACACCTTC. It yields the protein CASRLEPGTLRFYGYTF.

The chain has TRBV9 and TRBJ1-6; D is unclear. The V and J ends lost 3 bases and 7 bases respectively, with 20 bases between them. Germline V gives CDR1 SGDLS, CDR2 YYNGEE. CDR3 length: 17 amino acids. The CDR3 loop reads CASSANVDWELNSPLHF. CDR3 in DNA: TGTGCCAGCAGCGCTAACGTTGACTGGGAGTTAAATTCACCCCTCCACTTT.

The chain is built from TRBV15 and TRBJ1-1; D is possibly TRBD1 (5 bases). The CDR3 is made up of 14 amino acids. The V and J ends lost 4 bases and 0 bases respectively, with 9 bases between them. Germline lookup yields CDR1 LNHNV and CDR2 YYDKDF (reference sequence). In nucleotides, the CDR3 is TGTGCCACCAGCACAATCAGGGTGAACACTGAAGCTTTCTTT. Protein: CATSTIRVNTEAFF.

The chain is built from TRBV19 and TRBJ1-2, with TRBD1 as a possible D gene (5 bases). The germline V gene has CDR1 LNHDA and CDR2 SQIVND (reference sequence). The CDR3 runs to 13 residues. Trimming took 6 bases from V and 4 from J, leaving 12 bases between them. CDR3 DNA: TGTGCCAGTAGGGAACAGGTAGCCTATGGCTACACCTTC. It is translated as CASREQVAYGYTF. The whole variable domain, remainder taken from reference TRBV19 and TRBJ1-2, is DGGITQSPKYLFRKEGQNVTLSCEQNLNHDAMYWYRQDPGQGLRLIYYSQIVNDFQKGDIAEGYSVSREKKESFPLTVTSAQKNPTAFYLCASREQVAYGYTFGSGTRLTVV.

CDR3 sequence (DNA): TGCAGCGTCATAAGCGGATTCTACGAGCAGTACTTC. Translating it yields CSVISGFYEQYF. This chain joins TRBV29-1 and TRBJ2-7; TRBD2 might be the D (5 bases). V gave up 6 bases and J gave up 3 bases, with 12 bases separating them. Germline CDR1 is SQVTM and CDR2 is ANQGSEA. This CDR3 region has 12 residues.

V is TRBV6-6 and J is TRBJ2-6, with unresolved D. CDR1 and CDR2 (germline): MNHNY, SVGAGI (reference sequence). The CDR3 length is 16 residues. V gave up 3 bases and J gave up 4 bases, with 13 bases separating them. CDR3 sequence: CASSYTPGTGANVLTF. The DNA of the CDR3 is TGTGCCAGCAGTTATACCCCTGGTACAGGGGCCAACGTCCTGACTTTC.

The chain uses TRBV11-2 and TRBJ2-6; TRBD1 or TRBD2 may be the D gene (7 bases each). V was shortened by 4 bases and J by 0 bases, with 19 bases between the two germline ends. The CDR3 contains 19 residues. CDR1 and CDR2 (germline): SGHAT, FQNNGV. The CDR3 sequence: CASSSRGGQVGSGANVLTF. The CDR3, as DNA: TGTGCCAGCAGCTCCAGGGGGGGGCAGGTAGGCTCTGGGGCCAACGTCCTGACTTTC.